This T cell receptor beta chain was recovered during a study of beta chain features in type 1 diabetes. The whole isolated RNA underwent reverse transcription, so sequencing captured expressed TCRB transcripts. Profiling relied on immunoSEQ multiplex PCR, and the TCRdb table lists in-frame clones only, not all of them. The sample consists of 250,000 to 350,000 clones, roughly an eighth of them appearing once. Sorting based on CD45RO/CCR7/CD25/CD127/CD95/CD27 separated CD4+ naive, central memory, regulatory and stem cell-like memory cells. A few counts support this clone. Its target is unknown. Study-wide findings and caveats: A definitive answer on HLA type influencing TCRB rearrangement was not reached here. Shorter templates may be favored by PCR, equally so in patients and controls. Shorter TCRB CDR3s, moderately but significantly so, were found in Type 1 diabetes patients in all four CD4+ subsets.

Deletions cut 0 bases from V and 3 bases from J, with 9 bases between. The CDR3 covers 14 residues. Germline CDR1 and CDR2: SGHRS and YFSETQ. The sequencing input was naive CD4+ T cells from blood. The sequence came from a young man with type 1 diabetes. The V and J genes are TRBV5-1 and TRBJ1-1; D may be TRBD1 (6 bases). The CDR3 is CASSLDRVDTEAFF. Written as DNA, the CDR3 is TGCGCCAGCAGCTTGGACAGGGTCGACACTGAAGCTTTCTTT.